This T cell receptor beta chain was obtained from a study of memory CD8 T cells in hepatitis C reinfection. Across the study: A couple of donors cleared primary HCV but became chronic after reinfection.

Time point given: late/post reinfection, 12 to 24 weeks after detection. No in vitro expansion preceded TCR sequencing of the sorted cells. Donors came from people who inject drugs enrolled in HEPCO, Canada. Measured with immunoSEQ multiplex PCR; TCRdb has only the in-frame clones, and not every one. The sample records about 46,000 clones, roughly nine tenths being singletons. The sample comprised naive CD8+ T cells sorted from blood. The sequence came from a man between 18 and 35 years old with hepatitis C virus infection.

DNA of the CDR3: TGTGCCAGCAGTTTCCCCGGGGGCTATGGCTACACCTTC. This encodes CASSFPGGYGYTF. The chain links TRBV27 to TRBJ1-2; D is perhaps TRBD1 (5 bases). CDR3 length: 13 residues. Germline V lookup: CDR1 MNHEY, CDR2 SMNVEV (reference sequence). The ends were cut back, 3 bases at V and 4 bases at J, with 9 bases in the middle.